This paragraph covers one T cell receptor (beta chain) sequence. It has no known antigen specificity. These data come from a study of cytomegalovirus exposure and HLA in healthy donors (dated by TCRdb to the late 2010s). With regard to the full study: An earlier analysis of several hundred of the donors reported about 280 Gb of sequence data and 95 million to 130 million unique TCR beta sequences obtained from some 170 million T cells. Among the roughly 400 genotyped donors, approximately 76% belonged to the genetic ancestry cluster associated with self-reported Caucasian donors. An early release that covered fewer than 800 HLA-typed donors contained approximately 300 gigabases of sequencing data and about 84 million unique TCR sequences. A later genetic analysis took genome-wide SNP genotypes for 398 of the 666 donors and used that subset as a discovery cohort. In the later analysis, no new phenotypic data were used to find candidate immune exposures; instead, reliance was placed on TCR beta sequences and their occurrence across donors. Class I and class II HLA loci were covered by the typing at four-digit resolution. The study aimed to test whether signatures of past pathogen exposure could be identified by cataloging public T cell receptors. In a later analysis, previously published TCR beta repertoires from 500 to 750 donors were re-analyzed and high-resolution HLA genotyping was added so that TCR occurrence patterns could be studied. The study profiled the T cell repertoires of 500 to 800 subjects by immunosequencing and related them to cytomegalovirus serostatus. Donor age, sex, ethnicity and CMV serostatus were compiled together with the repertoire data. Among some 400 genotyped donors of the cohort, an average of approximately 200,000 unique TCR beta nucleotide sequences was sequenced per donor, of which about 19% were non-productive. Typing coverage varied by locus: about 629-640 donors for A, B, C, DRB1 and DQB1; roughly 500 for DQA1; around 570 for DPA1; around 490 for DPB1. Besides the first cohort of 666 subjects, a separate validation cohort made up of about 120 different subjects was used. A few DR-DQ haplotypes were handled as single units for association and clustering because linkage in the cohort was strong. High-throughput TCR immunosequencing, statistical association of individual TCRs with disease status, and machine learning were combined to predict cytomegalovirus infection status. Every discovery cohort repertoire had been produced on one sequencing platform. An earlier analysis of 500 to 650 of the donors applied high-throughput TCR beta sequencing to assess whether each TCR beta V gene segment acted as functional or pseudogenic. Study-wide conclusions, independent of this receptor: According to a later analysis, TCR association rates differed among HLA loci, with DRB1 alleles showing the most associated TCRs and HLA-C alleles showing the fewest. The authors suggested that the approach could potentially be generalized to other disease states and immunological phenotypes. A later analysis found that most CMV-associated TCR beta chains appeared HLA-restricted, with HLA associations seemingly driven largely by CMV exposure. In an earlier analysis of approximately 590 of the donors, most TCR beta V segments appeared in productive rearrangements about 87% or about 30% of the time, broadly matching IMGT annotations. In a later genetic analysis, fewer N-insertions in productive TCRs were reported among donors in an Asian-associated ancestry cluster than the approximately 630-donor mean. Because HLA typing was missing for some donors at each locus, association tests included only the typed subset. For the cohort, immune exposure information was limited to CMV serostatus. The earlier analysis of 587 of the donors excluded some 16 rarely observed V segments, including chromosome 9 orphons, because counts were too low. A further reported finding was that TCR beta sequences accurately predicted the HLA-A and HLA-B alleles for most subjects in the first cohort. In vitro tests confirmed that a few of the cytomegalovirus-associated TCR beta chains recognize cytomegalovirus antigens. The presence/absence analyses assumed that sequencing depth was roughly uniform across donors, and that assumption may not be true. In a later analysis, several top co-occurrence clusters were reported to appear linked to parvovirus B19, influenza, CMV and Epstein-Barr virus. V-gene and J-gene trimming of TCR beta chains was associated with a missense DCLRE1C variant in a later genetic analysis, and the association was replicated in an independent cohort. When HLA alleles, especially DR and DQ, strongly co-occurred, attributing TCR associations to individual alleles was difficult. The classifier was reported to diagnose cytomegalovirus status with high specificity and sensitivity in both the original and validation cohorts. Linkage disequilibrium might explain the correlated functional status among segregating V segments, but an unknown experimental factor could not be ruled out. Compared with equally common non-associated chains, HLA-associated TCR beta chains in a later analysis were more clonally expanded and had lower generation probabilities. Only TCR beta chains were sequenced in this cohort, and the absence of alpha or paired-chain data limited detectable features. In the study, 150 to 200 TCR beta chains were listed as associated with cytomegalovirus. Across donors, most TCR sequences were observed very rarely, whereas some public TCRs were present in many individuals. At a false discovery rate of 0.05, a later analysis linked around 15,000 TCR beta sequences to specific HLA alleles. A cluster of highly shared sequence variants was judged likely to represent a technical artifact of the sequencing pipeline.

Preparation of the library involved the immunoSEQ multiplex PCR assay. For the multiplex PCR, a mixture combining 60 forward primers for TCR Vbeta segments and 13 reverse primers for TCR Jbeta segments was used. The CDR3 region of rearranged TCR beta genes was amplified from genomic DNA with a multiplex PCR assay. The amplified TCR beta libraries were sequenced on the Illumina HiSeq System as 87-base-pair reads. From the authors' description of their analysis: Across the 700 or so repertoires, a later analysis counted some 80 million unique TCR beta chains, about 10 million of which were shared by at least two donors. Raw reads were error-corrected and collapsed into unique sequences with a nearest-neighbor algorithm that merged closely related sequences to remove PCR and sequencing errors. To assign V, D and J gene segments, CDR3 sequences were aligned to IMGT reference sequences. For a sequence to be retained, a match of at least six nucleotides was required to both a V gene segment and a J gene segment. A rearrangement was called productive if the CDR3 had no stop codons and remained in frame with V and J, and every other rearrangement was called non-productive. Following IMGT convention, CDR3 was defined as the stretch from the second conserved V-encoded cysteine up to the conserved J-encoded phenylalanine. Sequences without an unambiguous match to a single V gene segment were excluded from the earlier analysis of a few hundred of the donors. An earlier analysis of 500 to 700 of the donors classified V segments as functional when productive rearrangements were above 56.7% and as segregating when the standard deviation between donors was above 5%. A statistical classification framework was developed to diagnose cytomegalovirus status using the catalog of TCR beta chain sequences. In a later analysis, V and J genes were assigned by comparing TCR nucleotide sequences against IMGT/GENE-DB human TR gene sequences. Using the TCRdist pipeline, a later analysis assigned CDR3 sequences along with most-parsimonious VDJ recombination scenarios. A later analysis defined each TCR beta chain by its CDR3 amino acid sequence plus V-gene family, and excluded reads lacking a unique V-gene family. As a way to deal with suspected cross-contamination and a sequencing artifact, a later analysis dropped 450 to 600 nucleotide sequences that were highly shared and had low generation probability. In a later analysis, a clonal expansion index for each public chain was calculated from normalized within-repertoire ranks of inferred template counts. In a later analysis, generation probabilities were computed with a VDJ recombination model fitted to out-of-frame rearrangements, and the resulting probabilities were checked against IGoR. Hypergeometric tests were used in a later analysis to score TCR-TCR, TCR-HLA and TCR-CMV co-occurrence, with a repertoire-size bias correction applied to the TCR pairs. False discovery rates were estimated in a later analysis by permuting HLA or CMV assignments 20 times. In a later analysis, co-occurring TCRs were grouped with DBSCAN, and TCRdist sequence similarity was added when clustering was performed within HLA-allele-positive subsets. For co-occurrence clustering, repertoires with fewer than 30,000 or more than 120,000 public chains were excluded, along with roughly five repertoires with anomalous nucleotide sharing. The immuneACCESS repertoire file appears here via TCRdb, limited to in-frame rearrangements. These files lack a portion of the clones; in checked studies, under half of the deficit traces to unresolved V genes, and the cause of the others is not known. V and J calls plus clone size are reproduced from that table; the DNA served to infer D and trimming. The sample table gives about 77,000 clones. Jointly, the top ten make up approximately 14% of the sample.

The cohort was made up of 666 healthy bone marrow donors. At the time of sampling, all cohort members were nominally healthy, though unrecorded immune exposures were likely present. The donor was CMV seropositive and was included in the group of 300 or so seropositive cohort members. Each donor provided a peripheral blood sample, and peripheral blood mononuclear cells were used for TCR beta sequencing. The Qiagen DNeasy Blood Extraction Kit was used to extract genomic DNA from the blood cell samples. The sample was PBMCs. The TCR originated in a man over 45 in good health and CMV-seropositive.

The DNA sequence follows: TGTGCCTGGAGTGTACAACCTAACTATGGCTACACCTTC. Its product reads: CAWSVQPNYGYTF. The chain employs TRBV30 and TRBJ1-2, with the D gene uncertain. The trim is 0 bases for V and 0 bases for J, with a gap of 5 bases between the germline ends. The CDR3 runs 13 amino acids, cysteine and phenylalanine included. The sequence is cut down to CDR3 DNA, 39 bases in frame from base 1. Taken from the germline V gene (reference sequence), the CDR1 and CDR2 loops are GTSNPN and SVGIG.